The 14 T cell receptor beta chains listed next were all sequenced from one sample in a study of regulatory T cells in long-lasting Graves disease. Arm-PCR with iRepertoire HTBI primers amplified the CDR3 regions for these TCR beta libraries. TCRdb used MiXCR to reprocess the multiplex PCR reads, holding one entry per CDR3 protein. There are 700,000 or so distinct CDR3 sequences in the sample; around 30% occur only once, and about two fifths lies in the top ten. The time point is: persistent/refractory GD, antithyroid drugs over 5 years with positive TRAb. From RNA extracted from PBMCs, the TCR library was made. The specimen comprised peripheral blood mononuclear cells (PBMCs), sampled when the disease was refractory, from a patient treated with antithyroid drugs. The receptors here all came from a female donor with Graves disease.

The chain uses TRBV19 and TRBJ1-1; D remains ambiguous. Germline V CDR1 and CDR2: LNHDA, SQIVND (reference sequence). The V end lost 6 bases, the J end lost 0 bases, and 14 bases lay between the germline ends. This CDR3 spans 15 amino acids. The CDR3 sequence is CASSPKRFMNTEAFF. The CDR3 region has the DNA TGTGCCAGTAGCCCTAAGAGGTTCATGAACACTGAAGCTTTCTTT.

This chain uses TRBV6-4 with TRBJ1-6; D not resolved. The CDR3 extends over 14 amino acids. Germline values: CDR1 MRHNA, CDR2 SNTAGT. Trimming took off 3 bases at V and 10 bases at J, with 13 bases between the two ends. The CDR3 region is CASSDTETASPLHF. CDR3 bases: TGTGCCAGCAGTGATACAGAAACAGCCTCACCCCTCCACTTT.

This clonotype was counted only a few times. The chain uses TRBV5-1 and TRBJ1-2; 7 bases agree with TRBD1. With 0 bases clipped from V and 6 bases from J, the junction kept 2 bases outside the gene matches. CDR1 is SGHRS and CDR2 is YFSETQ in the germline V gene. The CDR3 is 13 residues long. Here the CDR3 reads CASSLAGQDGYTF. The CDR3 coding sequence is TGCGCCAGCAGCTTGGCCGGACAGGATGGCTACACCTTC.

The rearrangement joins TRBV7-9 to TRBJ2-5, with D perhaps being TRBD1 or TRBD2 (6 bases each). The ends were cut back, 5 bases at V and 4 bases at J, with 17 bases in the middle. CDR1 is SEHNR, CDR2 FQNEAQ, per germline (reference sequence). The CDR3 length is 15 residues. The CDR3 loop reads CASSPTGAGGETQYF. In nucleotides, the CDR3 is TGTGCCAGCAGCCCGACAGGAGCCGGGGGAGAGACCCAGTACTTC.

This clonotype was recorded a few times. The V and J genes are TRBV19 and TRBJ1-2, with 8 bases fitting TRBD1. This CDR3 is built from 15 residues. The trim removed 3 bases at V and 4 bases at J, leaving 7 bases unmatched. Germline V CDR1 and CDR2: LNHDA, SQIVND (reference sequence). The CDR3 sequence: CASSIHRDRTYGYTF. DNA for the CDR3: TGTGCCAGTAGTATCCACCGGGACAGGACCTATGGCTACACCTTC.

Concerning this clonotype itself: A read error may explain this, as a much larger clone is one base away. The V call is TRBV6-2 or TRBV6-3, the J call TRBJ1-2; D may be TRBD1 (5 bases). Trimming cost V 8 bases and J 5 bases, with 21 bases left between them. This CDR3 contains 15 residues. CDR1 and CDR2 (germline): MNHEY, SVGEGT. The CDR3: CASGEFRVIGYGYTF. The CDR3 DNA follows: TGTGCCAGCGGTGAATTCAGGGTAATCGGGTATGGCTACACCTTC.

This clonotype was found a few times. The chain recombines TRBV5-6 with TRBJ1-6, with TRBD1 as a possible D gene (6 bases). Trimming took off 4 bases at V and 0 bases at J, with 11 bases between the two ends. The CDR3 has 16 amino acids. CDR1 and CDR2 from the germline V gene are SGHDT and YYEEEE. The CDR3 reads CASSLRGSSYNSPLHF. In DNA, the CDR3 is TGTGCCAGCAGCCTTAGGGGGAGCTCCTATAATTCACCCCTCCACTTT. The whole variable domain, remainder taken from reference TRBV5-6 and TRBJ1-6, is DAGVTQSPTHLIKTRGQQVTLRCSPKSGHDTVSWYQQALGQGPQFIFQYYEEEERQRGNFPDRFSGHQFPNYSSELNVNALLLGDSALYLCASSLRGSSYNSPLHFGNGTRLTVT.

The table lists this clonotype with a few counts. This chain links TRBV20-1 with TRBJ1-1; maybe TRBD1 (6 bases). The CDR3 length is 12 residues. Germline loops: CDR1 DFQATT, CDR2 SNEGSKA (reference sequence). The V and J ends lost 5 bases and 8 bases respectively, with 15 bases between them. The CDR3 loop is CSAGIGGAEAFF. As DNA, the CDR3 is TGCAGTGCTGGTATAGGGGGGGCGGAAGCTTTCTTT.

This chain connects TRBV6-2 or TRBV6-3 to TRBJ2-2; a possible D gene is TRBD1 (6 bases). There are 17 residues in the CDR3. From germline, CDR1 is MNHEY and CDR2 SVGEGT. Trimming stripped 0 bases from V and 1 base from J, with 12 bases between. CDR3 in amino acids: CASSYSILDRNTGELFF. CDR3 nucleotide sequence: TGTGCCAGCAGTTACTCTATATTGGACAGGAACACCGGGGAGCTGTTTTTT.

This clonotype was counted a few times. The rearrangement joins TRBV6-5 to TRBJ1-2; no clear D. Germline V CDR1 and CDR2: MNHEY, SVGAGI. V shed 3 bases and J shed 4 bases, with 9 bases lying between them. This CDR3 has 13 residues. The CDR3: CASSYNGLYGYTF. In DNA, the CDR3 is TGTGCCAGCAGTTATAACGGGCTCTATGGCTACACCTTC.

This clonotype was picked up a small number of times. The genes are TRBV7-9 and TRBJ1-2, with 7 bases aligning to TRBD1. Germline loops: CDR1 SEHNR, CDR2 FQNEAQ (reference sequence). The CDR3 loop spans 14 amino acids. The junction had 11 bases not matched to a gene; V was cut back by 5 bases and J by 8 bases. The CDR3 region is CASSPRDSRRGYTF. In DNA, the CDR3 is TGTGCCAGCAGCCCCCGGGACAGTCGAAGGGGCTACACCTTC.

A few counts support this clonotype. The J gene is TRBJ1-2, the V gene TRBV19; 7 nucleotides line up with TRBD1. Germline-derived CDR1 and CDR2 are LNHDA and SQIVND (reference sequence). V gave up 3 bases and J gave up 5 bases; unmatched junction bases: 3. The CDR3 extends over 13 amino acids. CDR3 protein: CASSIQTGYGYTF. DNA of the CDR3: TGTGCCAGTAGTATCCAGACAGGGTATGGCTACACCTTC.

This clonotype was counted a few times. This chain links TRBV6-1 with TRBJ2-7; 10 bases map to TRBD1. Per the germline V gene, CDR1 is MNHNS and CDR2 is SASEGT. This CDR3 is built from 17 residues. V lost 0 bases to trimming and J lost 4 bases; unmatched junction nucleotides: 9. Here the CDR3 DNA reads TGTGCCAGCAGTGAAGCGACAGGGGGCGCTTCAGCTTACGAGCAGTACTTC. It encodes CASSEATGGASAYEQYF.

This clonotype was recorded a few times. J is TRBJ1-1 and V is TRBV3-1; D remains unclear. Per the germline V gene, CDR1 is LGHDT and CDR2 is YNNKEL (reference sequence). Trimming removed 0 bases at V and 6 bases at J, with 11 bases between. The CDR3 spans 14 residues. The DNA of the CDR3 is TGTGCCAGCAGCCAAGATGAGGGAGTTGCTGAAGCTTTCTTT. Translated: CASSQDEGVAEAFF.